These 11 T cell receptor beta chains share one sample of origin, sequenced in a study of post-analysis software for immune sequencing data. Findings and limits, study-wide: Elevated frequency relative to controls characterized several TRBV segments in patients, TRBV5-6, TRBV5-1 and TRBV20-1 among them.

TCR beta cDNA libraries included unique molecular identifiers. In TCRdb, the PCR reads were re-called with MiXCR into one record per CDR3 protein. The top ten hold roughly an eighth of the sample, which has hundreds of thousands of distinct CDR3 sequences, around 40% seen once. Their specific antigens are unknown. The specimen was blood. All receptors come from a girl aged 10 to 17 with multiple sclerosis.

This clonotype was detected only a few times. This rearrangement joins TRBV20-1 to TRBJ2-1; possibly TRBD1 for D (5 bases). V lost 0 bases, J lost 13 bases, and 10 bases lay in between. CDR1 and CDR2 (germline): DFQATT, SNEGSKA (reference sequence). The CDR3 is made up of 11 amino acids. CDR3 in amino acids: CSARDRQGQFF. CDR3 sequence (DNA): TGCAGTGCTAGAGATAGGCAGGGCCAGTTCTTC.

As regards this clonotype: The junction shows a germline mismatch at one end, possibly a read error. This sequence joins TRBV5-1 and TRBJ1-1, with 10 bases identical to TRBD1. The CDR3 runs to 13 residues. Germline V gene data show CDR1 as SGHRS and CDR2 as YFSETQ. CDR3 loop: CASKGQGNAEAFF. CDR3 DNA sequence: TGCGCCAGCAAGGGACAGGGGAACGCTGAAGCTTTCTTT.

The chain carries TRBV9 and TRBJ1-1; a weak D match, TRBD1 (6 bases). Per the germline V gene, CDR1 is SGDLS and CDR2 is YYNGEE. This CDR3 has 14 amino acids. V lost 7 bases and J lost 1, with 14 bases in between. Here the CDR3 DNA reads TGTGCCAGCGCTACCGGGACACCGAACACTGAAGCTTTCTTT. This translates into CASATGTPNTEAFF.

This clonotype was observed a few times. V gene TRBV10-3 combines with J gene TRBJ2-1; 8 bases map to TRBD2. After removal of 6 bases from V and 0 bases from J, the junction contained 10 bases not matched to a gene. Germline CDR1 and CDR2: ENHRY and SYGVKD. CDR3 length equals 17 residues. CDR3 residues: CAIRTSGQPSSYNEQFF. The CDR3 nucleotides are TGTGCCATCAGAACTAGCGGTCAACCGAGCTCCTACAATGAGCAGTTCTTC.

This clonotype was seen a few times. V usage is TRBV7-2 and J usage is TRBJ2-4, with 7 bases that match TRBD2. Germline CDR1 is SGHTA and CDR2 is FQGNSA. This CDR3 has 16 amino acids. The J segment lost 8 bases and the V segment lost 2 bases, leaving 12 bases of the junction unmatched. In DNA, the CDR3 is TGTGCCAGCAGCTTACTTCCGGGGGGAGGGGATGACATTCAGTACTTC. It yields the protein CASSLLPGGGDDIQYF.

The chain has TRBV11-3 and TRBJ2-4, with 9 bases lining up with TRBD2. The J call is in doubt because the DNA end fits TRBJ2-7 better. Germline V CDR1 and CDR2: SGHNT, YENEEA. The CDR3 is 13 amino acids. The CDR3 sequence: CASSGSTGYEQYF. CDR3 bases: TGTGCCAGTAGCGGGAGTACCGGCTACGAGCAGTACTTC.

This clonotype has only a few counts. The chain employs TRBV20-1 and TRBJ1-2, with unresolved D. The CDR3 has 13 residues. The ends were cut back, 0 bases at V and 4 bases at J, with 9 bases in the middle. From germline, CDR1 is DFQATT and CDR2 SNEGSKA (reference sequence). The CDR3 protein is CSARDTRIYGYTF. DNA for the CDR3: TGCAGTGCTAGAGATACCCGGATCTATGGCTACACCTTC.

The chain recombines TRBV20-1 with TRBJ2-5, with TRBD2 matching over 7 bases. The V segment lost 3 bases and the J segment 4 bases; nucleotides outside the gene matches: 11. This CDR3 comprises 15 residues. CDR1 and CDR2 from the germline V gene are DFQATT and SNEGSKA (reference sequence). The CDR3 nucleotides read TGCAGTGCTAGGGCCGGGGGGAGTGGGGTAGAGACCCAGTACTTC. Residues: CSARAGGSGVETQYF.

The chain links TRBV20-1 to TRBJ2-4; D is perhaps TRBD1 (6 bases). The CDR3 is 14 residues long. Trimming removed 3 bases at V and 0 bases at J, with 9 bases between. Germline V gives CDR1 DFQATT, CDR2 SNEGSKA (reference sequence). The CDR3 region is CSASTGLAKNIQYF. The DNA for the CDR3 is TGCAGTGCTAGCACAGGGCTAGCCAAAAACATTCAGTACTTC.

The V gene is TRBV20-1, the J gene TRBJ2-6, with TRBD1 matching 10 bases. The CDR3 spans 19 residues. CDR1 is DFQATT and CDR2 is SNEGSKA in the germline V gene (reference sequence). J gave up 3 bases and V 0 bases, and 11 bases lay outside the gene matches. DNA of the CDR3: TGCAGTGCTAGAGATTGGAGACAGGGGGCGAATGATGGGGCCAACGTCCTGACTTTC. Residues: CSARDWRQGANDGANVLTF.

The V call is TRBV28, the J call TRBJ2-5, with D possibly matching TRBD1 (5 bases). V lost 3 bases and J 11 bases, leaving 22 bases between the germline ends. CDR1 and CDR2 (germline): MDHEN, SYDVKM. The CDR3 sequence is 15 residues long. The CDR3 loop reads CASSLGLDRFNEQYF. In nucleotides, the CDR3 is TGTGCCAGCAGTTTGGGGCTAGATAGATTCAATGAGCAGTACTTC. The full variable domain, in which reference TRBV28 and TRBJ2-5 provide the parts outside the CDR3, is DVKVTQSSRYLVKRTGEKVFLECVQDMDHENMFWYRQDPGLGLRLIYFSYDVKMKEKGDIPEGYSVSREKKERFSLILESASTNQTSMYLCASSLGLDRFNEQYFGPGTRLLVL.